This T cell receptor (beta chain) was recorded in a study of blood T cell repertoires in COVID-19. Study information: T cells, B-cell-depleted T cells, or PBMCs supplied cDNA or gDNA.

This table comes from immunoSEQ multiplex PCR, and its TCRdb copy is limited to in-frame clones, with some not included. This sample has 490,000 or so clones; more than 85% occur once, and the top ten carry roughly 8.5%. This CDR3 has 16 amino acids. Germline trimming cut 4 bases from V and 3 bases from J; bases unmatched to any gene: 11. CDR1 and CDR2 (germline): LGHDT, YNNKEL (reference sequence). Participant reports of clinical history set cohort assignment. Two negative PCRs, clearance, or symptom resolution were required of recovered Cohort 3 donors. The clonotype was recovered from a woman aged 60-70 years who had recovered from COVID-19. Sequenced input: PBMCs or T cells enriched from blood (not recorded which). The chain combines TRBV3-1 (or the pseudogene TRBV3-2) with TRBJ1-2; 7 bases match TRBD1. The DNA for the CDR3 is TGTGCCAGCAGCCGTAAAACAGGGGCTGGGGACTATGGCTACACCTTC. The encoded protein is CASSRKTGAGDYGYTF.